A single T cell receptor (beta chain) is shown here with its context. This entry comes from a study of blood T cell repertoires in COVID-19. Overall study: Whether acute or convalescent, the COVID-19 samples came from the United States, Italy and Spain. Sources were T cells, B-cell-depleted T cells, or PBMCs; the material itself was cDNA or gDNA.

Per the authors' pipeline: The assay estimated nucleated cells by amplifying reference gene primers. The assay was immunoSEQ multiplex PCR, and TCRdb's table has in-frame clones only and misses some. The DNA gave D and trimming, while V, J and clone size come from that table. The data show tens of thousands of clones, with around 89% seen just once and roughly 5% held by the top ten. The sequenced sample was peripheral blood. The TCR sequence derives from a human donor in a cohort sampled during active COVID-19.

In DNA form, the CDR3 reads TGTGCCAGCAGCCTTGGGACTAGCGGGAGAGATACGCAGTATTTT. It encodes CASSLGTSGRDTQYF. The chain has TRBV3-1 (or the pseudogene TRBV3-2) and TRBJ2-3, with TRBD2 identical over 14 bases. V lost 4 bases and J lost 5; bases outside the gene matches: 2. In germline, CDR1 is LGHDT, CDR2 YNNKEL (reference sequence). CDR3 length: 15 residues.